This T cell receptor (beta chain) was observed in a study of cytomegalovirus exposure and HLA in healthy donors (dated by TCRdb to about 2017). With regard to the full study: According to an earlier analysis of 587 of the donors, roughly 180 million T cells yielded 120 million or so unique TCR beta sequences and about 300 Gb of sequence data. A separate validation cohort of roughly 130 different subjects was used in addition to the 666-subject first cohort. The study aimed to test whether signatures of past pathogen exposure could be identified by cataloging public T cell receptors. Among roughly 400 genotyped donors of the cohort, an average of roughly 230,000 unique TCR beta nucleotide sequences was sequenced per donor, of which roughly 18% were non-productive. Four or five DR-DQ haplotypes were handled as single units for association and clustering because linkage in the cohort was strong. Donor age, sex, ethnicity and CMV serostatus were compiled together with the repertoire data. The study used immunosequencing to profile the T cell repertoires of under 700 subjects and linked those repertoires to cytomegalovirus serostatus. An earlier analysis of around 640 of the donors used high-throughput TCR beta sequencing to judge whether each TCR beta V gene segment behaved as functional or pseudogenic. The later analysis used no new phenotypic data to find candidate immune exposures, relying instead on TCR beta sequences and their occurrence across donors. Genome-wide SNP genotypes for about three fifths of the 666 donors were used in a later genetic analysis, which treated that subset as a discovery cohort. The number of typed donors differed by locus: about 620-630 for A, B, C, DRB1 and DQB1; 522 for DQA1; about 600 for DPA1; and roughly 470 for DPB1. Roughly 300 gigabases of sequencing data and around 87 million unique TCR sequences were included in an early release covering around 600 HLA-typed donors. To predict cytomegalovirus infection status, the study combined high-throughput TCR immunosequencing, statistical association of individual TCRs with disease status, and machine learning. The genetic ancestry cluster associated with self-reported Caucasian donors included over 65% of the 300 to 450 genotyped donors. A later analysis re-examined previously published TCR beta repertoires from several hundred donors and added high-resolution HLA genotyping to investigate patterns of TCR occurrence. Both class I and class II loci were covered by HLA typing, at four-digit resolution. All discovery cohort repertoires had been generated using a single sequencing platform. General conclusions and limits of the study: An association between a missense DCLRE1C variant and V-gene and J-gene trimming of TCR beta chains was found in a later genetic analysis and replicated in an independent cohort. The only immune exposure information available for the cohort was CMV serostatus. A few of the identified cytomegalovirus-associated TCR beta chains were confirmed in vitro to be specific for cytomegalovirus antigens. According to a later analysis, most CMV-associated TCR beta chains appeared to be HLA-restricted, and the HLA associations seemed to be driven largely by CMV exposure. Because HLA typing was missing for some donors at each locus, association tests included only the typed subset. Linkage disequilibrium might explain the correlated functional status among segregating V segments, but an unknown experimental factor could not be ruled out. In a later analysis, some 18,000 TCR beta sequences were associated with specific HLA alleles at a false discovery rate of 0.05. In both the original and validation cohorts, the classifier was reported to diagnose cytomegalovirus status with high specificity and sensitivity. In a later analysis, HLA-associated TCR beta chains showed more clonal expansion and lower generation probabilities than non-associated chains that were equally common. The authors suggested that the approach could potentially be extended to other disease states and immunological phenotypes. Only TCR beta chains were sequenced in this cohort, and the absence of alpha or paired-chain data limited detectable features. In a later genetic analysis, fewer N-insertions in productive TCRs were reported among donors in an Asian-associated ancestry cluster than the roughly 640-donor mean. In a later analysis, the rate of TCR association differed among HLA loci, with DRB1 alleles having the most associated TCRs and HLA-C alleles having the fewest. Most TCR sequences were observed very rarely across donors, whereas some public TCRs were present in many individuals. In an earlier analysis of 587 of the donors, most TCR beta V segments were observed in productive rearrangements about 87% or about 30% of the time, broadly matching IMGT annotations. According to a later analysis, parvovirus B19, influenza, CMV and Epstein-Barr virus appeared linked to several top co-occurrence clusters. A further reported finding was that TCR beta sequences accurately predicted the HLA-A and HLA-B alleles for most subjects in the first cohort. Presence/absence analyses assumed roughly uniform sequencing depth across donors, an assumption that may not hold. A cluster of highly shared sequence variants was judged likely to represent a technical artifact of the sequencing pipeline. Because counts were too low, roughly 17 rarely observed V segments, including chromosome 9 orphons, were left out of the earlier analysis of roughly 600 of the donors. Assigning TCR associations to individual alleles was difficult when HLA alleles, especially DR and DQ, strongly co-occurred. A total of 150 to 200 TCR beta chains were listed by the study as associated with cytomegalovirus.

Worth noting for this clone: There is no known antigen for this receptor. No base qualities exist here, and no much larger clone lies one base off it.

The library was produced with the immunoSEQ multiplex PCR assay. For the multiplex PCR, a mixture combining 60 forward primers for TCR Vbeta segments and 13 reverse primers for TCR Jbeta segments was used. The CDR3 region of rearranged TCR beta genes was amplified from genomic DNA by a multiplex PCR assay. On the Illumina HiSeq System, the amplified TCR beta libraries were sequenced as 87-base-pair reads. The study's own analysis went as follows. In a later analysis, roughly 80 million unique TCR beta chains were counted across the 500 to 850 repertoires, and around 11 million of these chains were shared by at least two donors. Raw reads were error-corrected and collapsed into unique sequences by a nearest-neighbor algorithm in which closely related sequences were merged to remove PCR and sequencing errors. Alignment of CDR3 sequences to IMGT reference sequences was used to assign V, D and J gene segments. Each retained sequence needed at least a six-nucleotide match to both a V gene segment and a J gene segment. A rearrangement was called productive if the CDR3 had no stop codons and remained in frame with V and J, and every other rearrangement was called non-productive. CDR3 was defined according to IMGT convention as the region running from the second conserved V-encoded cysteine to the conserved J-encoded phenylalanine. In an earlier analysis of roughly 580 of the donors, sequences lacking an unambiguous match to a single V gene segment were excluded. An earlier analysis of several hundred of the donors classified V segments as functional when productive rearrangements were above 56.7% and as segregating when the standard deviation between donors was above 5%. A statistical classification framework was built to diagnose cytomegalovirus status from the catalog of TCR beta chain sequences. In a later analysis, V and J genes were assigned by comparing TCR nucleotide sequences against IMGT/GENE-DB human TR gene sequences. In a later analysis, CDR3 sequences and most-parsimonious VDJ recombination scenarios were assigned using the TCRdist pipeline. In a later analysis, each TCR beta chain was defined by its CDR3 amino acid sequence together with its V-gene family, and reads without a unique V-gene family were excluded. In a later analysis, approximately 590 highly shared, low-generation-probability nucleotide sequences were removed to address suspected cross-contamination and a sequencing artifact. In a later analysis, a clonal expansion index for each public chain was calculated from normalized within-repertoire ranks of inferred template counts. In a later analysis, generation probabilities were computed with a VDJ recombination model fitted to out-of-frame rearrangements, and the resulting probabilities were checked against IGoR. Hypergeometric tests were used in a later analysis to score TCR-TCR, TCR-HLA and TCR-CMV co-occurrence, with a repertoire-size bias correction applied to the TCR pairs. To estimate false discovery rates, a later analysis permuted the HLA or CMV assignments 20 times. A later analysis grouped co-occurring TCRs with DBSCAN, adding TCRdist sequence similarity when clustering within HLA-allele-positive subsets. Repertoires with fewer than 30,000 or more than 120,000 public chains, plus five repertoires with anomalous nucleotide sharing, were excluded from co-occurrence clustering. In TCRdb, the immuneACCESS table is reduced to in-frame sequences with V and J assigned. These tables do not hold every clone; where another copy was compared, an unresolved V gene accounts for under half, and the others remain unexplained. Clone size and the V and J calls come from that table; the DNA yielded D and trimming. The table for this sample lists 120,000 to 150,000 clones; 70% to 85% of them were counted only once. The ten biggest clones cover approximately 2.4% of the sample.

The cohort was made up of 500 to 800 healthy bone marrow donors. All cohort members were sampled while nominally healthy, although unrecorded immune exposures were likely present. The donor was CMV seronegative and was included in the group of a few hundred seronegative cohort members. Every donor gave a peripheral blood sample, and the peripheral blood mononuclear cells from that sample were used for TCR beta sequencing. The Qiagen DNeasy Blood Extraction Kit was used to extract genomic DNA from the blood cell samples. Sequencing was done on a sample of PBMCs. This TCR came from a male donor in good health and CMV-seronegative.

The nucleotide sequence reads as follows: TGTGCCAGCAGCGAGACGACTAGCGGAAGCTCCTACGAGCAGTACTTC. Protein translation: CASSETTSGSSYEQYF. Recombination linked TRBV5-4 to TRBJ2-7, with 9 central nucleotides matching TRBD2. The cysteine opens and the phenylalanine closes a CDR3 of 16 amino acids. Of all the DNA, just the CDR3 is kept, 48 bases in frame from base 1. The CDR1 and CDR2 encoded by the germline V gene (reference sequence) are SGHNT and YYREEE. For this chain, trimming is 4 bases at the V end and 0 bases at the J end, and the number of junction bases without a gene match is 8.